The 30 T cell receptor beta chains below all came from one sample that was sequenced in a study of cytomegalovirus exposure and HLA in healthy donors. 60 Vbeta and 13 Jbeta primers were used in PCR. Libraries were prepared by immunoSEQ multiplex PCR; TCRdb keeps only in-frame clonotypes and omits some of them. The sample lists about 120,000 clones, about three quarters occurring once. The sample was PBMCs. Every receptor here comes from a woman aged 40 to 50 in good health and CMV-seropositive.

The rearrangement links TRBV5-4 to TRBJ2-1; 13 bases are a match to TRBD2. Per the germline V gene, CDR1 is SGHNT and CDR2 is YYREEE (reference sequence). This CDR3 is built from 17 residues. V trimming: 4 bases; J trimming: 9 bases; junction bases outside the gene matches: 13. CDR3 region: CASSAGATSGRGPEQFF. DNA for the CDR3: TGTGCCAGCAGCGCAGGAGCAACTAGCGGGAGGGGCCCTGAGCAGTTCTTC.

DNA for the CDR3: TGCGCCAGGACAGGGAAGCGCTATGGCTACACCTTC. It yields the protein CARTGKRYGYTF. V usage is TRBV10-1 and J usage is TRBJ1-2; 7 bases are a match to TRBD1. The CDR3 is 12 residues long. The J segment lost 4 bases and the V segment lost 9 bases, leaving 5 bases of the junction unmatched. Germline-derived CDR1 and CDR2 are WNHNN and SYGVQD (reference sequence).

V is TRBV6-6 and J is TRBJ2-2; possible D gene TRBD2, 5 bases. CDR1 and CDR2 from the germline V gene are MNHNY and SVGAGI (reference sequence). The V end lost 6 bases, the J end lost 4 bases, and 15 bases lay between the germline ends. The CDR3 covers 15 residues. In nucleotides, the CDR3 is TGTGCCAGCAGGCCAGGAGGCCGGTTCACCGGGGAGCTGTTTTTT. Amino acid sequence: CASRPGGRFTGELFF.

The gene calls are TRBV4-2 and TRBJ2-2; D gene ambiguous. Germline V CDR1 and CDR2: LGHNA, YNFKEQ. Between the trimmed V and J ends, which lost 0 bases and 8 bases, there was a span of 10 bases. The CDR3 contains 14 residues. The CDR3 sequence is CASSQDAGVGELFF. CDR3 bases: TGTGCCAGCAGCCAAGATGCAGGTGTGGGGGAGCTGTTTTTT.

The chain is built from TRBV7-9 and TRBJ2-7; 7 bases are shared with TRBD1. The V gene end was trimmed by 5 bases and the J gene end by 4 bases; junction bases not matched to a gene: 5. CDR1 and CDR2 from the germline V gene are SEHNR and FQNEAQ (reference sequence). The CDR3 is 13 amino acids. Written as DNA, the CDR3 is TGTGCCAGCAGCCTTCAACAGGGGTACGAGCAGTACTTC. This sequence encodes CASSLQQGYEQYF.

The V and J genes are TRBV7-2 and TRBJ1-4; 7 bases line up with TRBD1. CDR1 and CDR2 (germline): SGHTA, FQGNSA. The CDR3 contains 14 residues. Trimming at V came to 3 bases and at J to 8 bases, leaving 6 bases not matched to a gene. This chain's CDR3 is CASSLQGGGEKLFF. The CDR3 DNA reads TGTGCCAGCAGCTTGCAAGGGGGCGGGGAAAAACTGTTTTTT.

This chain connects TRBV5-8 to TRBJ2-5, with D tentatively TRBD2 (5 bases). V lost 4 bases and J 11 bases, leaving 12 bases between the germline ends. Germline V gene data show CDR1 as SGHTS and CDR2 as YDEGEE. The CDR3 sequence is 11 residues long. The CDR3 here is CASSREAEQYF. CDR3 coding DNA: TGTGCCAGCAGCCGGGAAGCTGAGCAGTACTTC.

The chain uses TRBV9 and TRBJ2-3, with 10 positions matching TRBD2. The CDR3 loop spans 15 amino acids. CDR1 is SGDLS and CDR2 is YYNGEE in the germline V gene. Losses at the gene ends were 4 bases for V and 6 bases for J; bases not matched to a gene: 8. CDR3 bases: TGTGCCAGCAGCTGGGGACTAGCGATGAGGGATACGCAGTATTTT. It codes for CASSWGLAMRDTQYF.

The chain combines TRBV6-5 with TRBJ2-5; a weak D match, TRBD1 (5 bases). V lost 2 bases to trimming and J lost 5 bases, with 15 bases between them. The CDR3 spans 15 residues. Per germline, CDR1 MNHEY and CDR2 SVGAGI. The DNA for the CDR3 is TGTGCCAGCAGTTACGGGGCGGCCCCAGCGGAGACCCAGTACTTC. It specifies CASSYGAAPAETQYF.

This clone was detected once. The V and J genes are TRBV5-1 and TRBJ1-1, with D maybe TRBD1 (6 bases). In germline, CDR1 is SGHRS, CDR2 YFSETQ. CDR3 length: 15 amino acids. Trimming pared 0 bases from V and 3 bases from J, leaving 12 bases between. CDR3 protein: CASSLGNRDDTEAFF. The CDR3 DNA is TGCGCCAGCAGCTTGGGAAACAGGGATGACACTGAAGCTTTCTTT.

The gene calls are TRBV27 and TRBJ2-1; the D gene is possibly TRBD2 (6 bases). Germline CDR1 is MNHEY and CDR2 is SMNVEV (reference sequence). Trimming took 6 bases from V and 0 from J, leaving 12 bases between them. This CDR3 is 15 amino acids long. The CDR3: CASSLAAYSYNEQFF. The CDR3 region has the DNA TGTGCCAGCAGCTTAGCGGCTTACTCCTACAATGAGCAGTTCTTC.

The chain couples TRBV7-2 to TRBJ2-7; 7 bases match TRBD1. V trimming: 5 bases; J trimming: 0 bases; junction bases outside the gene matches: 4. CDR3 length: 14 residues. CDR1 is SGHTA and CDR2 is FQGNSA in the germline V gene. The CDR3 DNA sequence: TGTGCCAGCAGCGAGACAGGGAGCTCCTACGAGCAGTACTTC. It codes for CASSETGSSYEQYF.

This chain joins TRBV9 and TRBJ2-2, with D perhaps TRBD1 (5 bases). The CDR3 covers 15 residues. V was trimmed by 6 bases and J by 4 bases, leaving 16 bases between them. Per the germline V gene, CDR1 is SGDLS and CDR2 is YYNGEE. CDR3 DNA: TGTGCCAGCACATCCACCTTAGGGGTCACCGGGGAGCTGTTTTTT. It codes for CASTSTLGVTGELFF.

This clone was found a few times. The chain links TRBV14 to TRBJ1-3; D unclear. Germline V gene lookup returns CDR1 SGHDN and CDR2 FVKESK. The CDR3 is made up of 12 amino acids. V gave up 4 bases and J gave up 10 bases, with 11 bases separating them. CDR3 in DNA: TGTGCCAGCAGCCTTTCCCGGTCGACCATATATTTT. Its translation: CASSLSRSTIYF.

This clone was recorded a few times. This chain uses TRBV6-5 with TRBJ2-5; possibly TRBD2 for D (5 bases). Gene TRBJ2-7 matches the end of the DNA better, so the J call may be wrong. Germline V lookup: CDR1 MNHEY, CDR2 SVGAGI. The CDR3 has 13 amino acids. In nucleotides, the CDR3 is TGTGCCAGCAGTTACTCACGCGGGTACGAGCAGTACTTC. Protein product: CASSYSRGYEQYF.

The chain links TRBV15 to TRBJ2-7; D uncertain. The CDR3 is 15 residues long. CDR1 is LNHNV and CDR2 is YYDKDF in the germline V gene (reference sequence). The V end was cut by 0 bases, the J end by 0 bases, with 9 bases between. CDR3 amino acids: CATSRDKRDSYEQYF. CDR3 nucleotide sequence: TGTGCCACCAGCAGAGATAAAAGAGACTCCTACGAGCAGTACTTC.

The gene calls are TRBV27 and TRBJ1-6; D remains ambiguous. Germline V gene data show CDR1 as MNHEY and CDR2 as SMNVEV (reference sequence). The CDR3 is 14 amino acids. Trimming stripped 3 bases from V and 7 bases from J, with 10 bases between. The CDR3 bases are TGTGCCAGCAGTTTTAGCGATCGAAATTCACCCCTCCACTTT. This gives the protein CASSFSDRNSPLHF.

This chain connects TRBV19 to TRBJ1-4; D perhaps matches TRBD1 (6 bases). Trimming stripped 6 bases from V and 8 bases from J, with 19 bases between. Germline values: CDR1 LNHDA, CDR2 SQIVND (reference sequence). The CDR3 is 15 residues long. The CDR3 DNA sequence: TGTGCCAGTAGCCCCGGGCACAGGGCGCAAGAAAAACTGTTTTTT. This encodes CASSPGHRAQEKLFF. Full variable domain (outside the CDR3, taken from reference TRBV19 and TRBJ1-4): DGGITQSPKYLFRKEGQNVTLSCEQNLNHDAMYWYRQDPGQGLRLIYYSQIVNDFQKGDIAEGYSVSREKKESFPLTVTSAQKNPTAFYLCASSPGHRAQEKLFFGSGTQLSVL.

CDR3 amino acids: CASSFGLQYTF. The CDR3 DNA reads as TGTGCCAGCAGCTTCGGACTCCAGTACACCTTC. This chain connects TRBV7-9 to TRBJ1-2; unclear D gene. This CDR3 region has 11 residues. Trimming cost V 3 bases and J 11 bases, with 10 bases left between them. Germline V gene lookup returns CDR1 SEHNR and CDR2 FQNEAQ (reference sequence).

The chain carries TRBV6-5 and TRBJ1-1, with a possible D match to TRBD1 (6 bases). Per the germline V gene, CDR1 is MNHEY and CDR2 is SVGAGI. Trimming removed 6 bases from V and 0 bases from J, with 11 bases in between. This CDR3 has 14 residues. This CDR3 reads CASSRTAMNTEAFF. DNA for the CDR3: TGTGCCAGCAGCCGGACAGCCATGAACACTGAAGCTTTCTTT.

This chain uses TRBV7-2 with TRBJ2-7, with TRBD2 identical over 10 bases. This CDR3 has 17 amino acids. Germline CDR1 reads SGHTA; CDR2 reads FQGNSA. With 2 bases clipped from V and 7 bases from J, the junction kept 14 bases outside the gene matches. The CDR3 spells CASSLPERLAGMGEQYF. The CDR3 DNA is TGTGCCAGCAGCTTACCTGAAAGACTAGCGGGTATGGGGGAGCAGTACTTC.

For the CDR3, the DNA is TGCGCCAGCAGCCCTGGGACAGGGACCCCCTACGAGCAGTACTTC. This encodes CASSPGTGTPYEQYF. J is TRBJ2-7 and V is TRBV5-1, with TRBD1 matching over 9 bases. This CDR3 spans 15 amino acids. V shed 4 bases and J 2 bases; nucleotides not matched to a gene: 7. Per germline, CDR1 SGHRS and CDR2 YFSETQ.

The genes are TRBV25-1 and TRBJ2-5, with 8 bases lining up with TRBD1. Trimming cost V 9 bases and J 5 bases; bases outside gene matches: 11. The CDR3 is 14 amino acids. CDR1 and CDR2 (germline): MGHDK, SYGVNS. The CDR3 reads CASQFQGAGETQYF. CDR3 nucleotide sequence: TGTGCCAGTCAATTTCAGGGGGCGGGGGAGACCCAGTACTTC.

This clone was counted a few times. The genes are TRBV5-1 and TRBJ2-1; 14 positions match TRBD2. The CDR3 spans 16 residues. Germline assignment: CDR1 SGHRS and CDR2 YFSETQ. Germline trimming cut 0 bases from V and 8 bases from J; bases unmatched to any gene: 4. CDR3 nucleotide sequence: TGCGCCAGCAGCTTGGGACTAGCGGGGGGGGCCGATGAGCAGTTCTTC. This codes for CASSLGLAGGADEQFF.

About this clone: The junction shows a germline mismatch at one end, possibly a read error. The V and J genes are TRBV2 and TRBJ2-7, with a possible D match to TRBD2 (6 bases). Germline assignment: CDR1 SNHLY and CDR2 FYNNEI. The CDR3 runs 14 residues. The chain's CDR3 is CASRKSSVPSPPRF. In nucleotides, the CDR3 is TGTGCCAGCAGAAAGTCTAGCGTGCCCTCCCCCCCGCGTTTC. Variable domain in full (rest from reference TRBV2 and TRBJ2-7): EPEVTQTPSHQVTQMGQEVILRCVPISNHLYFYWYRQILGQKVEFLVSFYNNEISEKSEIFDDQFSVERPDGSNFTLKIRSTKLEDSAMYFCASRKSSVPSPPRFGPGTRLTVT.

Remarks on this clone: A junction boundary mismatches the germline segment, possibly from a read error. The chain links TRBV7-9 to TRBJ1-6, with D perhaps matching TRBD1 (6 bases). CDR3 length equals 14 residues. CDR1 and CDR2 from the germline V gene are SEHNR and FQNEAQ (reference sequence). The DNA of the CDR3 is TGTGCCAGCACCTTACGGACAGAGAGTTCACCCCTCCACTTT. It encodes CASTLRTESSPLHF.

The chain is built from TRBV9 and TRBJ1-1; D may be TRBD1 (5 bases). The ends were cut back, 1 base at V and 4 bases at J, with 14 bases in the middle. The CDR3 sequence is 15 residues long. Germline assignment: CDR1 SGDLS and CDR2 YYNGEE. CDR3 sequence (DNA): TGTGCCAGCAGCGTAACATCGGGGGTGGTCACTGAAGCTTTCTTT. Protein product: CASSVTSGVVTEAFF. Full variable domain (remainder filled in from reference TRBV9 and TRBJ1-1): DSGVTQTPKHLITATGQRVTLRCSPRSGDLSVYWYQQSLDQGLQFLIQYYNGEERAKGNILERFSAQQFPDLHSELNLSSLELGDSALYFCASSVTSGVVTEAFFGQGTRLTVV.

The rearrangement links TRBV15 to TRBJ1-3, with D unresolved. V was clipped by 5 bases and J by 0 bases, with 5 bases between them. The CDR3 is 13 amino acids. Germline assignment: CDR1 LNHNV and CDR2 YYDKDF (reference sequence). CDR3 sequence: CATSGSSGNTIYF. CDR3 nucleotides: TGTGCCACCAGCGGGAGCTCTGGAAACACCATATATTTT.

The CDR3 sequence is CASALSGGSTDTQYF. The CDR3, as DNA: TGTGCCAGCGCGTTGAGCGGGGGGAGCACAGATACGCAGTATTTT. V is TRBV6-5 and J is TRBJ2-3, with 9 bases aligning to TRBD2. Trimming at V came to 8 bases and at J to 0 bases, leaving 6 bases not matched to a gene. Germline lookup yields CDR1 MNHEY and CDR2 SVGAGI. The CDR3 is made up of 15 amino acids.

The genes are TRBV10-2 and TRBJ1-1; perhaps TRBD1 as D (5 bases). Germline CDR1 reads WSHSY; CDR2 reads SAAADI. The V and J ends lost 3 bases and 3 bases respectively, with 8 bases between them. The CDR3 contains 13 residues. For the CDR3, the DNA is TGCGCCAGCAGTGATAAGGGGTACACTGAAGCTTTCTTT. Amino acid sequence: CASSDKGYTEAFF.